The 27 T cell receptor beta chains in this list originate from one sample, sequenced in a study of CD8 T cells in Susac syndrome (dated 2019 in TCRdb). Libraries were prepared through the immunoSEQ multiplex PCR assay. RNA was extracted using the RNeasy kit, and roughly 0.5 to 1 microgram was reverse transcribed with random hexamers. In TCRdb, the public reads were trimmed at Q25 with fastp and aligned with MiXCR, with productive beta chains retained. Rows matching on CDR3 protein sequence are summarized as one entry with the most common DNA and genes. The sample has 210,000 or so distinct CDR3 sequences on record, around nine tenths of them singletons. The leading ten clones occupy about 0.13% of the sample. The source material was CD8+ T cells from PBMCs. These receptors were taken from a human donor with multiple sclerosis.

This chain links TRBV20-1 with TRBJ2-7; 7 nucleotides match TRBD2. The CDR3 covers 13 residues. Losses at the gene ends were 1 base for V and 4 bases for J; bases not matched to a gene: 4. Germline values: CDR1 DFQATT, CDR2 SNEGSKA (reference sequence). The CDR3 nucleotides read TGCAGTGCTAGAGTGGGGGGGTTATACGAGCAGTACTTC. Translating it yields CSARVGGLYEQYF.

The chain links TRBV7-9 to TRBJ2-3, with TRBD2 identical over 10 bases. The CDR3 is 16 residues long. V lost 2 bases, J lost 3 bases, and 5 bases stayed unmatched. Germline CDR1 is SEHNR and CDR2 is FQNEAQ (reference sequence). The CDR3 coding sequence is TGTGCCAGCAGCTTACTAGCGGGGGCAGTAACAGATACGCAGTATTTT. Encoded protein: CASSLLAGAVTDTQYF.

The CDR3 sequence is CASSDPRQLGNTGELFF. The CDR3 DNA follows: TGTGCCAGCAGCGATCCCCGACAGTTGGGCAACACCGGGGAGCTGTTTTTT. The chain couples TRBV9 to TRBJ2-2; D may be TRBD1 (5 bases). This CDR3 has 17 residues. Germline CDR1 SGDLS, CDR2 YYNGEE. The V gene lost 3 bases and the J gene lost 2 bases, with 17 bases spanning the gap.

The chain uses TRBV7-6 and TRBJ2-1; tentative D call: TRBD2 (6 bases). The CDR3 consists of 13 residues. Looked up from germline, CDR1 is SGHVS and CDR2 is FNYEAQ. Trimming removed 1 base from V and 8 bases from J, with 9 bases in between. CDR3 in DNA: TGTGCCAGCAGCTTAGGGGGAGGCGATGAGCAGTTCTTC. Its translation is CASSLGGGDEQFF.

V and J are TRBV3-1 and TRBJ2-1; D tentatively fits TRBD1 or TRBD2 (5 bases each). The germline V and J ends were trimmed by 4 bases and 6 bases, with 10 bases remaining between them. Germline CDR1 reads LGHDT; CDR2 reads YNNKEL (reference sequence). CDR3 length equals 13 residues. The CDR3 protein is CASSPGRPNEQFF. The CDR3 DNA sequence: TGTGCCAGCAGCCCGGGACGACCCAATGAGCAGTTCTTC.

In this sample, this clonotype turned up once. This sequence joins TRBV5-8 and TRBJ2-2; weak D call: TRBD2 (6 bases). The germline CDR1 and CDR2 sequences are SGHTS and YDEGEE. The CDR3 is 15 residues long. The V and J ends lost 7 bases and 3 bases respectively, with 16 bases between them. The DNA for the CDR3 is TGTGCCAGCCGCGGAGGGGAGTCCGACACCGGGGAGCTGTTTTTT. Encoded protein: CASRGGESDTGELFF.

The gene calls are TRBV15 and TRBJ2-1; 15 nucleotides line up with TRBD2. The trim removed 5 bases at V and 9 bases at J, leaving 11 bases unmatched. The CDR3 length is 17 residues. Germline-derived CDR1 and CDR2 are LNHNV and YYDKDF (reference sequence). Written as DNA, the CDR3 is TGTGCCACCAGCGCCCGGACTAGCGGGAGGGACGGGGTTGAGCAGTTCTTC. It codes for CATSARTSGRDGVEQFF.

The gene calls are TRBV7-8 and TRBJ1-1; unclear D gene. V was clipped by 6 bases and J by 1 base, with 9 bases between them. The CDR3 extends over 13 amino acids. The V gene's germline CDR1 is SGHVS and CDR2 FQNEAQ. The DNA for the CDR3 is TGTGCCAGCAGGCGGGCGGGGAACACTGAAGCTTTCTTT. As protein: CASRRAGNTEAFF.

This clonotype showed up just once. The chain couples TRBV29-1 to TRBJ1-2, with D maybe TRBD1 (6 bases). V was cut by 5 bases and J by 0 bases, with 13 bases left in between. This CDR3 has 14 amino acids. CDR1 and CDR2 (germline): SQVTM, ANQGSEA. The CDR3 region has the DNA TGCAGCGTTCTCGGACAGCAAGCTAACTATGGCTACACCTTC. Its translation: CSVLGQQANYGYTF.

The chain uses TRBV12-3 or TRBV12-4 and TRBJ2-6, with D unresolved. CDR3 length: 15 residues. V lost 4 bases to trimming and J lost 3 bases, with 10 bases between them. The DNA of the CDR3 is TGTGCCAGCAGTTCCGGACCTCTTGGGGCCAACGTCCTGACTTTC. Translation gives CASSSGPLGANVLTF.

V and J are TRBV6-8 and TRBJ2-2; the D is unclear. The germline CDR1 and CDR2 sequences are MNHGY and SAAAGT. This CDR3 is 13 amino acids long. V gave up 6 bases and J gave up 4 bases, with 9 bases separating them. CDR3 DNA: TGTGCCAGCAGGGACCCTACCACCGGGGAGCTGTTTTTT. It encodes CASRDPTTGELFF.

The chain links TRBV12-3 or TRBV12-4 to TRBJ1-2; TRBD1 matches at 8 bases. The CDR3 extends over 16 amino acids. V trimming: 6 bases; J trimming: 3 bases; junction bases outside the gene matches: 12. The CDR3 DNA is TGTGCCAGCAGAGAAACCGGGACAGGTCGTCACTATGGCTACACCTTC. Translating it yields CASRETGTGRHYGYTF.

The sample holds one count of this clonotype. This rearrangement joins TRBV12-3 or TRBV12-4 to TRBJ1-5, with D unresolved. V lost 3 bases and J lost 0, with 3 bases in between. The CDR3 covers 13 residues. The CDR3 loop reads CASSFDSNQPQHF. The DNA of the CDR3 is TGTGCCAGCAGTTTCGATAGCAATCAGCCCCAGCATTTT.

The V call is TRBV19, the J call TRBJ2-5; the match to TRBD2 covers 8 bases. From germline, CDR1 is LNHDA and CDR2 SQIVND (reference sequence). J was trimmed by 0 bases and V by 3 bases; bases with no gene match: 3. CDR3 size: 15 residues. The CDR3 DNA follows: TGTGCCAGTAGTATTAGGACTAGCCACCAAGAGACCCAGTACTTC. Its protein is CASSIRTSHQETQYF.

In nucleotides, the CDR3 is TGTGCCAGCAGCCGGGGGGGGACCACTCTCTCCTACGAGCAGTACTTC. Its protein is CASSRGGTTLSYEQYF. The rearrangement joins TRBV7-8 to TRBJ2-7; 8 bases fit TRBD2. V trimming: 5 bases; J trimming: 0 bases; junction bases outside the gene matches: 9. Germline V gene lookup returns CDR1 SGHVS and CDR2 FQNEAQ. The CDR3 runs 16 residues.

The rearrangement links TRBV6-8 to TRBJ2-2, with a possible D match to TRBD2 (6 bases). V shed 10 bases and J shed 6 bases, with 15 bases lying between them. The length of the CDR3 is 13 residues. The germline CDR1 and CDR2 sequences are MNHGY and SAAAGT. The CDR3: CANPGLTPGELFF. DNA of the CDR3: TGTGCCAACCCGGGACTTACCCCCGGGGAGCTGTTTTTT.

The V gene is TRBV12-3 or TRBV12-4, the J gene TRBJ2-3; maybe TRBD1 (5 bases). V dropped 4 bases and J dropped 2 bases, with 10 bases sitting between them. There are 14 residues in the CDR3. The DNA of the CDR3 is TGTGCCAGCAGTTCCTCAGGGATCACAGATACGCAGTATTTT. This encodes CASSSSGITDTQYF.

The chain recombines TRBV14 with TRBJ2-3; the D is unclear. This CDR3 contains 14 residues. The V gene lost 0 bases and the J gene lost 4 bases, with 8 bases spanning the gap. CDR1 and CDR2 (germline): SGHDN, FVKESK. CDR3 DNA sequence: TGTGCCAGCAGCCAAGACCTTGGTTCAGATACGCAGTATTTT. It encodes CASSQDLGSDTQYF.

The chain links TRBV7-9 to TRBJ2-2; no reliable D call. With 8 bases removed from V and 1 base from J, the gap between germline ends came to 5 bases. This CDR3 region has 12 residues. The germline V gene encodes CDR1 SEHNR and CDR2 FQNEAQ (reference sequence). The CDR3 sequence: CASGGNTGELFF. The DNA of the CDR3 is TGTGCCAGCGGCGGGAACACCGGGGAGCTGTTTTTT.

This clonotype was seen only once. The chain links TRBV11-2 to TRBJ2-3; TRBD2 is a possible D gene (5 bases). Germline assignment: CDR1 SGHAT and CDR2 FQNNGV. CDR3 length: 16 amino acids. Trimming shortened V by 1 base and J by 2 bases, and 13 bases separated the two germline ends. CDR3 DNA: TGTGCCAGCAGCTTAGGACCGGGATCCACCACAGATACGCAGTATTTT. Its translation is CASSLGPGSTTDTQYF.

The CDR3, as DNA: TGCGCCAGCAGCCAAGAGGAGACAGGATCGTCCTACGAGCAGTACTTC. It is translated as CASSQEETGSSYEQYF. V is TRBV4-1 and J is TRBJ2-7; TRBD1 is a possible D gene (6 bases). CDR3 size: 16 residues. From germline, CDR1 is MGHRA and CDR2 YSYEKL. V was shortened by 0 bases and J by 1 base, with 13 bases between the two germline ends.

This clonotype was found once. The chain links TRBV9 to TRBJ2-7; a possible D gene is TRBD2 (5 bases). Per germline, CDR1 SGDLS and CDR2 YYNGEE. Trimming stripped 2 bases from V and 2 bases from J, with 11 bases between. The CDR3 has 14 amino acids. DNA of the CDR3: TGTGCCAGCAGCGTTTCTAGCAGCCCCTACGAGCAGTACTTC. Its translation is CASSVSSSPYEQYF.

The V gene is TRBV3-1, the J gene TRBJ2-7; 7 nucleotides line up with TRBD1. CDR1 and CDR2 (germline): LGHDT, YNNKEL (reference sequence). CDR3 length: 15 amino acids. Trimming removed 1 base from V and 5 bases from J; junction bases left unmatched: 8. CDR3 amino acids: CASSQGEGALDEQYF. DNA for the CDR3: TGTGCCAGCAGCCAAGGCGAGGGGGCGCTAGACGAGCAGTACTTC.

This chain uses TRBV27 with TRBJ2-2, with D unresolved. The CDR3 runs to 15 residues. V was shortened by 0 bases and J by 2 bases, with 7 bases between the two germline ends. Germline lookup yields CDR1 MNHEY and CDR2 SMNVEV (reference sequence). The CDR3 DNA is TGTGCCAGCAGTTTATCACAGCTCAACACCGGGGAGCTGTTTTTT. Its translation: CASSLSQLNTGELFF.

The rearrangement links TRBV7-9 to TRBJ1-1, with D possibly matching TRBD1 (5 bases). CDR1 and CDR2 from the germline V gene are SEHNR and FQNEAQ (reference sequence). Trimming took 5 bases from V and 1 from J, leaving 11 bases between them. The CDR3 totals 14 residues. CDR3 nucleotide sequence: TGTGCCAGCAGCCAGGGTCCCTCGAACACTGAAGCTTTCTTT. Amino acids: CASSQGPSNTEAFF.

In nucleotides, the CDR3 is TGTGCCAGCAGCCACGCCCTAGCTAGCGGGGTCAATGAGCAGTTCTTC. Translating it yields CASSHALASGVNEQFF. The chain carries TRBV9 and TRBJ2-1; 9 positions match TRBD2. This CDR3 comprises 16 residues. V was pared by 4 bases and J by 6 bases, with 11 bases of the junction left unmatched. Germline CDR1 SGDLS, CDR2 YYNGEE.

This chain uses TRBV13 with TRBJ2-1, with D perhaps matching TRBD1 (7 bases). This CDR3 has 15 amino acids. Trimming left V 6 bases short and J 1 base short, with 13 bases between. Per germline, CDR1 PRHDT and CDR2 FYEKMQ (reference sequence). This CDR3 reads CASSQGGRSYNEQFF. The CDR3 nucleotides are TGTGCCAGCAGTCAGGGGGGACGGTCCTACAATGAGCAGTTCTTC. The whole variable domain, filled in from reference TRBV13 and TRBJ2-1, reads AAGVIQSPRHLIKEKRETATLKCYPIPRHDTVYWYQQGPGQDPQFLISFYEKMQSDKGSIPDRFSAQQFSDYHSELNMSSLELGDSALYFCASSQGGRSYNEQFFGPGTRLTVL.